Listed below are T cell receptor beta chains from one sample, sequenced in a study of blood T cells in healthy people across ages. TCRdb called the 5' RACE reads again in MiXCR, with one record for every CDR3 protein. The table includes 2 million or so distinct CDR3 sequences, about 49% detected once. The specimen sequenced was blood. These receptors were collected from a woman in her thirties or forties in good health. Both conserved end residues are part of each CDR3. A D gene is named only where the DNA matches it firmly. A clone size is listed for some rows: how often the clone was seen (once, few, many), or a class if it is expanded.

d_call	clone_size	v_call	j_call	cdr3_nt	cdr3_aa
TRBD2	few	TRBV4-2	TRBJ2-4	TGTGCCAGCAGCCAAGCGGGGGGGTCAGCCAAAAACATTCAGTACTTC	CASSQAGGSAKNIQYF
.	.	TRBV6-5	TRBJ1-6	TGTGCCAGCAGTTATTCCACTGGAGGTTCACCCCTCCACTTT	CASSYSTGGSPLHF
.	.	TRBV7-2	TRBJ2-1	TGTGCCAGCAGCTTAGAGCGGTCCGTTTACAATGAGCAGTTCTTC	CASSLERSVYNEQFF
.	few	TRBV20-1	TRBJ1-5	TGCAGTGCTAGAAAATTGAGGGGTAACCAGCCCCAGCATTTT	CSARKLRGNQPQHF
TRBD1	.	TRBV12-3/TRBV12-4	TRBJ2-5	TGTGCCAGCAGTCCCGGGACAGCCTACCACCAAGAGACCCAGTACTTC	CASSPGTAYHQETQYF
TRBD1	few	TRBV27	TRBJ2-7	TGTGCCAGCAGTGAGACAGGGGCGAGCTCCTACGAGCAGTACTTC	CASSETGASSYEQYF
.	.	TRBV23-1	TRBJ2-3	TGCGCCAGCCCGAAGATGTGGAAGAGGGCCCATCTACTAGTTTACACAGATACGCAGTATTTT	CASPKMWKRAHLLVYTDTQYF
.	.	TRBV27	TRBJ2-5	TGCACCAGCAGTTTACCGGTCCGGGGTTGGGAGCAGTACTTC	CTSSLPVRGWEQYF
.	.	TRBV28	TRBJ1-2	TGTGCCAGCAGTTTACGGGCCAGTTGGGATGGCTACACCTTC	CASSLRASWDGYTF
TRBD1	.	TRBV12-3/TRBV12-4	TRBJ2-7	TGTGCCACTACGACAGGGGGCGCGGGGGGGCAGTACTTC	CATTTGGAGGQYF
.	few	TRBV4-1	TRBJ1-5	TGCGCCAGCAGCCAAGAGGGGGCCTCGGGGAATCAGCCCCAGCATTTT	CASSQEGASGNQPQHF
.	.	TRBV4-2	TRBJ1-2	TGTGCCAGCAGCCAAGATGGGTTCACTAACTATGGCTACACCTTC	CASSQDGFTNYGYTF